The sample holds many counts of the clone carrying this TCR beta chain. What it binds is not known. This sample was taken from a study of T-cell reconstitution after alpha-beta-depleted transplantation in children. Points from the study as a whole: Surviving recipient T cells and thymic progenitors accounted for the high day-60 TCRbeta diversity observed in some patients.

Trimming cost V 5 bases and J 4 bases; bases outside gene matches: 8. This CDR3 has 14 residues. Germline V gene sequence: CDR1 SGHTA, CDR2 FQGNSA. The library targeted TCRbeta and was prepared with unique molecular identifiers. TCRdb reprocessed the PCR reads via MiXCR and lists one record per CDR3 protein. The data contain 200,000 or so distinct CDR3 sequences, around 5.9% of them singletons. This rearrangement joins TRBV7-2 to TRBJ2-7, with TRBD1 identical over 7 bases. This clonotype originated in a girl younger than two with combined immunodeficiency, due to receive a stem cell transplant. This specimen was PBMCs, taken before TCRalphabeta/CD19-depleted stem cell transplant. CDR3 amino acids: CASSLRQGRYEQYF. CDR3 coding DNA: TGTGCCAGCAGCCTCCGACAGGGAAGGTACGAGCAGTACTTC.